This T cell receptor (beta chain) originates from a study of cytomegalovirus exposure and HLA in healthy donors. Overall study results and limits: Sequencing depth across donors, presence/absence analyses assumed, was roughly uniform.

The V segment lost 0 bases and the J segment 0 bases; nucleotides outside the gene matches: 6. The germline V gene encodes CDR1 SGHRS and CDR2 YFSETQ. The CDR3 totals 17 residues. The PCR had 60 Vbeta and 13 Jbeta primers. Generated by immunoSEQ multiplex PCR, the TCRdb table keeps only in-frame clones and is missing some. The sample lists 90,000 to 140,000 clones; around 75% were seen once. Comments on this clone: The antigen remains undetermined.

This chain joins TRBV5-1 and TRBJ2-3; 8 bases map to TRBD1. The sequence was collected from a man aged 25 to 40 in good health and CMV-seronegative. Sample: PBMCs. CDR3 amino acids: CASSLVSRQGSTDTQYF. The CDR3 DNA is TGCGCCAGCAGCTTGGTATCCCGACAGGGGAGCACAGATACGCAGTATTTT. The full variable domain, completed using reference TRBV5-1 and TRBJ2-3, is KAGVTQTPRYLIKTRGQQVTLSCSPISGHRSVSWYQQTPGQGLQFLFEYFSETQRNKGNFPGRFSGRQFSNSRSEMNVSTLELGDSALYLCASSLVSRQGSTDTQYFGPGTRLTVL.